The 22 T cell receptor beta chains presented below share a single source sample, sequenced in a study of T cell repertoires in cytomegalovirus infection. TCRdb re-derived calls from the reads in MiXCR, one entry per CDR3 protein. The sample has roughly 69,000 distinct CDR3 sequences; around 20% are singletons. The antigens these receptors bind are not known. The sample in question was CD8+ T cells from cultured PBMCs, obtained from culture after CMV antigen stimulation. All receptors come from a human donor in good health (CMV status not recorded). Some clones in this sample may be carry-over from other donors' samples.

V usage is TRBV27 and J usage is TRBJ2-1; a possible D gene is TRBD1 (6 bases). Looked up from germline, CDR1 is MNHEY and CDR2 is SMNVEV (reference sequence). V lost 0 bases and J lost 7, with 7 bases in between. This CDR3 has 13 residues. The CDR3 region has the DNA TGTGCCAGCAGTTTATCGCAGGGGAATGAGCAGTTCTTC. Residues: CASSLSQGNEQFF.

This clonotype occurred many times. The chain joins TRBV12-3 or TRBV12-4 to TRBJ2-5, with 14 bases aligning to TRBD2. This CDR3 region has 17 residues. J lost 2 bases, V lost 5 bases, and 7 bases had no gene match. CDR3 sequence reads: CASSRSGLAGGQETQYF. The CDR3 DNA sequence: TGTGCCAGCAGTCGGTCCGGACTAGCGGGGGGACAAGAGACCCAGTACTTC.

Note on this clonotype: A read error is likely, as this CDR3 ends without the conserved phenylalanine or tryptophan. The chain employs TRBV7-9 and TRBJ2-3; D assignment may be TRBD1 or TRBD2 (5 bases each). Germline CDR1 is SEHNR and CDR2 is FQNEAQ (reference sequence). The CDR3 has 16 residues. Trimming left V 7 bases short and J 4 bases short, with 21 bases between. The DNA of the CDR3 is TGTGCCAGCAATAACTGGGTGGGGGTTAGGGCAGATACGCAGTATTTA. Translated: CASNNWVGVRADTQYL.

The table lists this clonotype with a few counts. The chain employs TRBV7-9 and TRBJ1-1, with TRBD1 matching 7 bases. Germline CDR1 is SEHNR and CDR2 is FQNEAQ (reference sequence). The V segment lost 6 bases and the J segment 4 bases; nucleotides outside the gene matches: 11. The CDR3 covers 15 residues. The CDR3 protein is CASRFGTGEATEAFF. DNA of the CDR3: TGTGCCAGCAGGTTCGGTACAGGGGAGGCCACTGAAGCTTTCTTT. Filled out from reference TRBV7-9 and TRBJ1-1, the complete variable domain reads DTGVSQNPRHKITKRGQNVTFRCDPISEHNRLYWYRQTLGQGPEFLTYFQNEAQLEKSRLLSDRFSAERPKGSFSTLEIQRTEQGDSAMYLCASRFGTGEATEAFFGQGTRLTVV.

This clonotype was observed a handful of times. The chain has TRBV5-6 and TRBJ2-7; D is ambiguous. The germline V and J ends were trimmed by 2 bases and 3 bases, with 9 bases remaining between them. CDR1 and CDR2 from the germline V gene are SGHDT and YYEEEE. The CDR3 loop spans 13 amino acids. This CDR3 is CASSFGRVYEQYF. The CDR3 nucleotides read TGTGCCAGCAGCTTTGGTAGGGTCTACGAGCAGTACTTC.

In its sample, this clonotype was seen many times. The genes are TRBV7-9 and TRBJ1-1; TRBD1 aligns across 8 bases. V was clipped by 5 bases and J by 0 bases; unmatched bases: 5. The CDR3 consists of 15 residues. Germline CDR1 is SEHNR and CDR2 is FQNEAQ (reference sequence). The CDR3 bases are TGTGCCAGCAGCCTTCGGACAGGGTTGAACACTGAAGCTTTCTTT. This gives the protein CASSLRTGLNTEAFF.

Turning to this clonotype: An end of the junction does not agree with germline; a read error may underlie this. This rearrangement joins TRBV5-6 to TRBJ1-1, with D maybe TRBD1 (5 bases). The germline V gene has CDR1 SGHDT and CDR2 YYEEEE. The CDR3 spans 12 residues. This CDR3 reads CACSLGGGEALF. The CDR3 DNA reads TGTGCCTGCAGCTTGGGGGGAGGTGAAGCTCTCTTT.

V and J are TRBV5-5 and TRBJ2-1; tentatively, D is TRBD1 (6 bases). CDR3 size: 16 residues. With 4 bases removed from V and 5 bases from J, the gap between germline ends came to 19 bases. Germline CDR1 is SGHKS and CDR2 is YYEKEE (reference sequence). The CDR3 here is CASSPPRKGVDNEQFF. Here the CDR3 DNA reads TGTGCCAGCAGCCCACCGCGCAAGGGGGTCGACAATGAGCAGTTCTTC.

The chain links TRBV28 to TRBJ2-4; the D is unclear. V shed 5 bases and J shed 0 bases, with 11 bases lying between them. This CDR3 spans 15 amino acids. CDR1 is MDHEN and CDR2 is SYDVKM in the germline V gene. CDR3 DNA: TGTGCCAGCAGTCCGTTTGAACTAGCCAAAAACATTCAGTACTTC. It yields the protein CASSPFELAKNIQYF.

CDR3 in amino acids: CASSSPPGPLTQYF. For the CDR3, the DNA is TGTGCCAGCAGCTCCCCCCCGGGGCCTCTTACGCAGTATTTT. The chain couples TRBV7-2 to TRBJ2-3, with D perhaps being TRBD1 or TRBD2 (5 bases each). The V end lost 4 bases, the J end lost 8 bases, and 16 bases lay between the germline ends. This CDR3 has 14 residues. Per the germline V gene, CDR1 is SGHTA and CDR2 is FQGNSA.

A few counts support this clonotype. This chain connects TRBV28 to TRBJ2-5; 10 bases agree with TRBD2. The CDR3 covers 16 residues. V gave up 2 bases and J gave up 4 bases; unmatched junction bases: 7. Germline V CDR1 and CDR2: MDHEN, SYDVKM. CDR3 protein: CASSLAERGGRETQYF. The CDR3 DNA sequence: TGTGCCAGCAGTTTAGCAGAGCGGGGGGGAAGAGAGACCCAGTACTTC.

The chain links TRBV7-8 to TRBJ2-2, with 9 bases that match TRBD2. Per the germline V gene, CDR1 is SGHVS and CDR2 is FQNEAQ. The trim removed 0 bases at V and 5 bases at J, leaving 13 bases unmatched. The CDR3 consists of 19 residues. The CDR3: CASSLAQFGLAGITGELFF. CDR3 DNA: TGTGCCAGCAGCTTAGCGCAATTCGGTCTAGCGGGGATTACCGGGGAGCTGTTTTTT.

This clonotype was detected a few times. The chain employs TRBV20-1 and TRBJ2-1, with 9 bases matching TRBD2. The CDR3 has 15 amino acids. Per germline, CDR1 DFQATT and CDR2 SNEGSKA (reference sequence). With 4 bases clipped from V and 1 base from J, the junction kept 5 bases outside the gene matches. Here the CDR3 DNA reads TGCAGTGCTAATAGCGGGGGCCCGTCCTACAATGAGCAGTTCTTC. Protein product: CSANSGGPSYNEQFF.

V and J are TRBV12-3 or TRBV12-4 and TRBJ2-1; 7 bases are shared with TRBD2. V gave up 6 bases and J gave up 3 bases; unmatched junction bases: 8. This CDR3 is 15 amino acids long. The CDR3 sequence: CASRHGLDRYNEQFF. For the CDR3, the DNA is TGTGCCAGCAGACACGGACTAGACCGCTACAATGAGCAGTTCTTC.

J is TRBJ1-4 and V is TRBV28; D may be TRBD1 (5 bases). Trimming cost V 5 bases and J 3 bases, with 7 bases left between them. Germline CDR1 MDHEN, CDR2 SYDVKM. The CDR3 length is 13 residues. The CDR3 protein is CASSVRANEKLFF. The CDR3 bases are TGTGCCAGCAGTGTCAGGGCTAATGAAAAACTGTTTTTT.

This clonotype was counted only a few times. This chain joins TRBV7-6 and TRBJ2-1; 7 positions agree with TRBD1. This CDR3 region has 14 residues. V lost 8 bases to trimming and J lost 1 base; unmatched junction nucleotides: 5. Germline values: CDR1 SGHVS, CDR2 FNYEAQ. The CDR3 DNA reads as TGTGCCAGCGATAGACAGGGTTCCTACAATGAGCAGTTCTTC. Residues: CASDRQGSYNEQFF. Based on the CDR3 plus reference TRBV7-6 and TRBJ2-1, the full variable domain is GAGVSQSPRYKVTKRGQDVALRCDPISGHVSLYWYRQALGQGPEFLTYFNYEAQQDKSGLPNDRFSAERPEGSISTLTIQRTEQRDSAMYRCASDRQGSYNEQFFGPGTRLTVL.

The genes are TRBV30 and TRBJ2-1; 10 bases are a match to TRBD2. CDR3 size: 15 residues. V shed 1 base, J shed 8 bases, and the junction held 8 bases outside the gene matches. Germline V CDR1 and CDR2: GTSNPN, SVGIG (reference sequence). CDR3 in amino acids: CAWSGTAGGRYEQFF. For the CDR3, the DNA is TGTGCCTGGAGTGGAACAGCGGGGGGGCGATATGAGCAGTTCTTC.

CDR3 residues: CASSLEGTQETQYF. CDR3 nucleotides: TGTGCCAGCAGCTTAGAAGGAACCCAAGAGACCCAGTACTTC. The genes are TRBV13 and TRBJ2-5; D not certain. The CDR3 extends over 14 amino acids. Germline loops: CDR1 PRHDT, CDR2 FYEKMQ (reference sequence). Between the trimmed V and J ends, which lost 1 base and 1 base, there was a span of 7 bases.

This clonotype was observed a few times. V gene TRBV10-3 combines with J gene TRBJ2-7, with TRBD1 matching 7 bases. CDR1 and CDR2 (germline): ENHRY, SYGVKD. V lost 4 bases and J lost 2; bases outside the gene matches: 11. This CDR3 spans 16 amino acids. CDR3 residues: CAISAEQGISTYEQYF. CDR3 bases: TGTGCCATCAGTGCTGAACAGGGGATCAGTACCTACGAGCAGTACTTC.

This clonotype was counted between two and nine times. The chain couples TRBV11-3 to TRBJ2-2, with a weak D call TRBD2 (6 bases). The length of the CDR3 is 16 residues. Germline values: CDR1 SGHNT, CDR2 YENEEA. V lost 2 bases to trimming and J lost 0 bases, with 10 bases between them. The CDR3: CASSLRRDANTGELFF. DNA of the CDR3: TGTGCCAGCAGCTTACGGCGGGACGCGAACACCGGGGAGCTGTTTTTT.

There are a few counts of this clonotype. This chain connects TRBV10-3 to TRBJ2-7, with 7 bases matching TRBD1. V lost 3 bases and J lost 1; bases outside the gene matches: 3. The germline gives CDR1 ENHRY, CDR2 SYGVKD. The CDR3 consists of 14 residues. CDR3 coding DNA: TGTGCCATCAGTGATTCGGACAGGTCCTACGAGCAGTACTTC. It yields the protein CAISDSDRSYEQYF.

The chain recombines TRBV5-1 with TRBJ1-1; D is perhaps TRBD1 (5 bases). Trimming shortened V by 7 bases and J by 5 bases, and 18 bases separated the two germline ends. There are 14 residues in the CDR3. Germline values: CDR1 SGHRS, CDR2 YFSETQ. CDR3 amino acids: CASGTEGSRTEAFF. Written as DNA, the CDR3 is TGCGCCAGCGGGACTGAGGGGAGCCGGACTGAAGCTTTCTTT.